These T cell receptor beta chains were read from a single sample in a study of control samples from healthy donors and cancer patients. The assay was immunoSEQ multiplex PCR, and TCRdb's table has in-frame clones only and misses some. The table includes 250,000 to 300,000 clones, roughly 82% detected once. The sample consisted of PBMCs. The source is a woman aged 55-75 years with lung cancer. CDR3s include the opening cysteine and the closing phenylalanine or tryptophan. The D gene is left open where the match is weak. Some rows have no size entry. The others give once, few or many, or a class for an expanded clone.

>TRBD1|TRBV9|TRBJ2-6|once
CASSVRTGGNPNSGANVLTF
TGTGCCAGCAGCGTTCGGACAGGGGGCAACCCTAACTCTGGGGCCAACGTCCTGACTTTC
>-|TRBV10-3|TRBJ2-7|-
CAIGEGGTATYEQYF
TGTGCCATCGGGGAGGGTGGGACAGCGACCTACGAGCAGTACTTC
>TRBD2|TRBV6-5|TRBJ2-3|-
CASRRGGTDTQYF
TGTGCCAGCCGACGGGGGGGCACAGATACGCAGTATTTT
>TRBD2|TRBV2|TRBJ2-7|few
CASKNQQGLAYYEQYF
TGTGCCAGTAAAAACCAGCAGGGACTAGCGTATTACGAGCAGTACTTC
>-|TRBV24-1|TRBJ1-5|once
CATSTTGTNQPQHF
TGTGCCACCAGTACCACAGGGACGAATCAGCCCCAGCATTTT
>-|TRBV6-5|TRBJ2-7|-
CASRRQVYEQYF
TGTGCCAGCAGGAGACAGGTCTACGAGCAGTACTTC
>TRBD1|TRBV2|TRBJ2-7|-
CASSGDRAAQYF
TGTGCCAGCAGTGGGGACAGGGCGGCGCAGTACTTC
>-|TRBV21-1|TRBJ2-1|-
CASSPRTSGNEQFF
TGTGCCAGCAGCCCCCGGACTAGCGGGAATGAGCAGTTCTTC
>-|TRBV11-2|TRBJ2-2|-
CASSLVDTGELFF
TGTGCCAGCAGCTTAGTCGACACCGGGGAGCTGTTTTTT
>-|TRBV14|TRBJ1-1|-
CASSLPGALEAFF
TGTGCCAGCAGCCTTCCCGGGGCCCTAGAAGCTTTCTTT
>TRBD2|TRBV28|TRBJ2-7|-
CASRSASGGAYEQYF
TGTGCCAGCCGGTCAGCAAGCGGGGGGGCCTACGAGCAGTACTTC
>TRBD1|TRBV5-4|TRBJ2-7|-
CASSFTGQGRDEQYF
TGTGCCAGCAGCTTTACCGGACAGGGACGGGACGAGCAGTACTTC
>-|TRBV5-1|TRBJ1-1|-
CASSSNGGGNTEAFF
TGCGCCAGCAGCTCGAACGGCGGGGGGAACACTGAAGCTTTCTTT
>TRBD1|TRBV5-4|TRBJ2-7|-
CASSSRQGDLYEQYF
TGTGCCAGCAGCTCCCGACAGGGAGACCTCTACGAGCAGTACTTC
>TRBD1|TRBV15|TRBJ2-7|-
CATSSWTGRLRGQYF
TGTGCCACCAGCAGCTGGACAGGGCGACTACGAGGGCAGTACTTC
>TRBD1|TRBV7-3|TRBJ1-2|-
CASSNRTGKHGYTF
TGTGCCAGCAGCAACCGGACAGGGAAGCATGGCTACACCTTC
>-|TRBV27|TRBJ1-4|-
CASSPRQITNEKLFF
TGTGCCAGCAGTCCCCGCCAGATCACTAATGAAAAACTGTTTTTT
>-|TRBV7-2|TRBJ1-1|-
CASSFGQSNTEAFF
TGTGCCAGCAGCTTCGGTCAGAGCAACACTGAAGCTTTCTTT
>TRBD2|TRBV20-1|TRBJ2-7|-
CGPSGTNEQYF
TGCGGCCCTAGCGGGACCAACGAGCAGTACTTC
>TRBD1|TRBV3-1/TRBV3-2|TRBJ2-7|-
CASSPNTGVDEQYF
TGTGCCAGCAGCCCGAATACAGGGGTGGACGAGCAGTACTTC
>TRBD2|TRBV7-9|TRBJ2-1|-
CASSLARASGRDEQFF
TGTGCCAGCAGCTTAGCGCGGGCTAGCGGGAGGGATGAGCAGTTCTTC
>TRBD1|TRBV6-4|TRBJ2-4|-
CASSRTGDPPLAKNIQYF
TGTGCCAGCAGTAGGACAGGAGATCCCCCTCTAGCCAAAAACATTCAGTACTTC
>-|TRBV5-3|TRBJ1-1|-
CASEGDPEAFF
TGTGCCAGTGAGGGGGACCCTGAAGCTTTCTTT
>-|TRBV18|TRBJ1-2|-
CASSPPSFVYGYTF
TGTGCCAGCTCACCACCGAGCTTCGTCTACGGCTACACCTTC
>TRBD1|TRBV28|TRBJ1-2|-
CASSPAGTGLYGYTF
TGTGCCAGCAGTCCGGCCGGGACAGGGCTCTATGGCTACACCTTC
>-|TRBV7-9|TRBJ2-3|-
CASSLEGDTTDTQYF
TGTGCCAGCAGCTTAGAAGGGGACACCACAGATACGCAGTATTTT
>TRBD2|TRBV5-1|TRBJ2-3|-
CASSLPSSAGGISTDTQYF
TGCGCCAGCAGCTTGCCCTCTTCGGCGGGGGGGATTAGCACAGATACGCAGTATTTT
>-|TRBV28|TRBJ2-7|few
CASSLQEGVYEQYF
TGTGCCAGCAGTTTGCAAGAAGGGGTCTACGAGCAGTACTTC
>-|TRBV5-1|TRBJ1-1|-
CASSLAPMDTEAFF
TGCGCCAGCAGCTTGGCCCCGATGGACACTGAAGCTTTCTTT
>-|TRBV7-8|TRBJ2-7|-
CASSSGGAYEQYF
TGTGCCAGCAGCTCCGGTGGGGCCTACGAGCAGTACTTC
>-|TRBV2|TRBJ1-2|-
CASSEVVQGYGYTF
TGTGCCAGCAGTGAAGTAGTACAGGGCTATGGCTACACCTTC
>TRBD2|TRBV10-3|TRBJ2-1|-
CAISESLAGVENEQFF
TGTGCCATCAGTGAGTCACTGGCGGGAGTGGAGAATGAGCAGTTCTTC
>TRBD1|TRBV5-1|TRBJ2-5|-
CASSDNRGWETQYF
TGCGCCAGCAGCGACAACAGGGGTTGGGAGACCCAGTACTTC
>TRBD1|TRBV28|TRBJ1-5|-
CASGIEDRGSNQPQHF
TGTGCCAGCGGAATTGAGGACAGGGGAAGCAATCAGCCCCAGCATTTT
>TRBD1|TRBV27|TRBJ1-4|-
CASSPIGNRGRLDGEKLFF
TGTGCCAGCAGTCCCATTGGGAACAGGGGCCGGCTAGATGGGGAAAAACTGTTTTTT
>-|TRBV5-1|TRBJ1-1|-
CASSQGPGPTEAFF
TGCGCCAGCAGCCAGGGACCTGGACCAACTGAAGCTTTCTTT
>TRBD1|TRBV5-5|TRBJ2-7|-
CASMDRISYEQYF
TGTGCCAGTATGGACAGGATCTCCTACGAGCAGTACTTC
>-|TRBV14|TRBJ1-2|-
CASSQEGFYGYTF
TGTGCCAGCAGCCAAGAGGGGTTCTATGGCTACACCTTC
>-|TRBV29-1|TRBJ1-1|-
CSVERYSWGRSEAFF
TGCAGCGTTGAACGATATAGTTGGGGACGCTCGGAAGCTTTCTTT
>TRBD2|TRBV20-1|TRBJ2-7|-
CSASPTSGTYEQYF
TGCAGTGCTAGTCCGACTAGCGGAACCTACGAGCAGTACTTC
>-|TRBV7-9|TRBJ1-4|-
CASTRMGDLYEKLFF
TGTGCCAGCACGAGAATGGGGGATCTTTACGAAAAACTGTTTTTT
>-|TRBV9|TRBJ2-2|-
CASSVAVVSGELFF
TGTGCCAGCAGCGTAGCGGTCGTATCCGGGGAGCTGTTTTTT
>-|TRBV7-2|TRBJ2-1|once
CASSGGSSYNEQFF
TGTGCCAGCAGCGGGGGGAGCTCCTACAATGAGCAGTTCTTC
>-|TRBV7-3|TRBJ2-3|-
CASSLGLRTSSDTQYF
TGTGCCAGCAGCTTAGGTTTGCGGACCTCCTCAGATACGCAGTATTTT
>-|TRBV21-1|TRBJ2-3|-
CASQRTPGLAVLFNNPWKVTQYF
TGTGCCAGCCAGCGCACTCCGGGACTAGCGGTCCTGTTCAACAACCCCTGGAAAGTTACGCAGTATTTT
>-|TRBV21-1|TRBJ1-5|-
CASSAYYRDSSNQPQHF
TGTGCCAGCAGCGCTTACTACCGGGACAGCAGCAATCAGCCCCAGCATTTT
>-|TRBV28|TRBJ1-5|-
CASSQVGLNGKPQHF
TGTGCCAGCAGTCAGGTGGGACTCAACGGAAAGCCCCAGCATTTT